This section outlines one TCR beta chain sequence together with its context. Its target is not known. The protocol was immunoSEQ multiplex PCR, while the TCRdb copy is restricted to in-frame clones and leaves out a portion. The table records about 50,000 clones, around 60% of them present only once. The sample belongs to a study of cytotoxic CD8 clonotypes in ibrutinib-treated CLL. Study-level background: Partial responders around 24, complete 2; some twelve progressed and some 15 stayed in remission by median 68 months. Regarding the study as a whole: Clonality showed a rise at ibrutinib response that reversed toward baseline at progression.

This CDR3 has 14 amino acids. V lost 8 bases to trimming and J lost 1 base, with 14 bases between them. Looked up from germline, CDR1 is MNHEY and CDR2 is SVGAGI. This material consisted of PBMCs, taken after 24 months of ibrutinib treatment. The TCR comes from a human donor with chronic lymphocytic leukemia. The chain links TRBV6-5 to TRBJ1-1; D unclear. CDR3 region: CASVDGARNTEAFF. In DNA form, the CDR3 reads TGTGCCAGCGTCGACGGTGCGAGGAACACTGAAGCTTTCTTT.